One sample yielded the 20 T cell receptor beta chains listed below, sequenced in a study of blood T cell repertoires in COVID-19. Assay used: immunoSEQ multiplex PCR; TCRdb lists only in-frame clones, some missing. The repertoire holds 55,000 to 65,000 clones, 82% seen once, with approximately 12% in the top ten. Sequencing was carried out using peripheral blood. The receptors were gathered from a human donor in a cohort sampled during active COVID-19.

The chain employs TRBV27 and TRBJ2-5, with 7 bases aligning to TRBD1. The CDR3 is 15 amino acids. The J segment lost 4 bases and the V segment lost 2 bases, leaving 7 bases of the junction unmatched. In germline, CDR1 is MNHEY, CDR2 SMNVEV (reference sequence). The CDR3: CASSLRGGAVETQYF. CDR3 sequence (DNA): TGTGCCAGCAGTTTACGAGGGGGCGCTGTAGAGACCCAGTACTTC.

CDR3 in amino acids: CASSLTGTGPNEKLFF. Written as DNA, the CDR3 is TGTGCCAGCTCACTTACCGGGACAGGGCCTAATGAAAAACTGTTTTTT. The J gene is TRBJ1-4, the V gene TRBV18, with 9 positions matching TRBD1. The germline gives CDR1 KGHSH, CDR2 LQKENI. There are 16 residues in the CDR3. The V segment lost 4 bases and the J segment 3 bases; nucleotides outside the gene matches: 6.

On this clone: In the same sample, other DNA sequences code for this CDR3. The chain employs TRBV6-5 and TRBJ2-5; 9 nucleotides align to TRBD1. Per the germline V gene, CDR1 is MNHEY and CDR2 is SVGAGI. The ends lost 0 bases at V and 4 bases at J; junction bases unmatched: 3. CDR3 length equals 15 residues. The CDR3 coding sequence is TGTGCCAGCAGTTACTCGGGGACAGGGCGAGAGACCCAGTACTTC. It specifies CASSYSGTGRETQYF.

The chain uses TRBV2 and TRBJ1-1; tentative D call: TRBD1 (6 bases). Trimming took off 11 bases at V and 4 bases at J, with 17 bases between the two ends. The germline gives CDR1 SNHLY, CDR2 FYNNEI. The CDR3 is made up of 13 amino acids. CDR3 in DNA: TGTGCCTGGCGGGGGGGCTCCTTCACTGAAGCTTTCTTT. It encodes CAWRGGSFTEAFF.

J is TRBJ2-7 and V is TRBV29-1, with D perhaps matching TRBD1 (6 bases). Deletions cut 6 bases from V and 0 bases from J, with 18 bases between. Germline-derived CDR1 and CDR2 are SQVTM and ANQGSEA. CDR3 size: 15 residues. The CDR3 here is CSVRRRTEISYEQYF. DNA of the CDR3: TGCAGCGTACGCCGGAGGACAGAGATCTCCTACGAGCAGTACTTC.

J is TRBJ1-1 and V is TRBV28; the D gene is possibly TRBD1 (5 bases). The CDR3 is 13 amino acids. Trimming stripped 6 bases from V and 6 bases from J, with 14 bases between. From germline, CDR1 is MDHEN and CDR2 SYDVKM. Written as DNA, the CDR3 is TGTGCCAGCAGGGCCTCAGGGCTGGCTGAAGCTTTCTTT. Translating gives CASRASGLAEAFF. The whole variable domain, filled in from reference TRBV28 and TRBJ1-1, reads DVKVTQSSRYLVKRTGEKVFLECVQDMDHENMFWYRQDPGLGLRLIYFSYDVKMKEKGDIPEGYSVSREKKERFSLILESASTNQTSMYLCASRASGLAEAFFGQGTRLTVV.

The V gene is TRBV5-1, the J gene TRBJ2-2; no firm D call. The length of the CDR3 is 14 residues. V was cut by 0 bases and J by 2 bases, with 5 bases left in between. Germline CDR1 reads SGHRS; CDR2 reads YFSETQ. The DNA for the CDR3 is TGCGCCAGCAGCTTGGAGCGAAACACCGGGGAGCTGTTTTTT. Translation: CASSLERNTGELFF.

The rearrangement joins TRBV18 to TRBJ1-5; D is undetermined. The CDR3 runs to 14 residues. Germline V CDR1 and CDR2: KGHSH, LQKENI. Trimming stripped 8 bases from V and 0 bases from J, with 11 bases between. CDR3 coding DNA: TGTGCCAGCGCGTTTAGCGATAGCAATCAGCCCCAGCATTTT. Its protein is CASAFSDSNQPQHF.

The gene calls are TRBV11-2 and TRBJ2-7; TRBD2 agrees at 9 bases. The CDR3 is 15 residues long. CDR1 is SGHAT, CDR2 FQNNGV, per germline. Trimming took 1 base from V and 2 from J; bases not matched to a gene: 3. In DNA form, the CDR3 reads TGTGCCAGCAGCTTAGGCGGGACTAGCACCTACGAGCAGTACTTC. Its translation is CASSLGGTSTYEQYF.

The chain is built from TRBV10-1 and TRBJ2-1; TRBD2 might be the D (7 bases). V was trimmed by 1 base and J by 0 bases, leaving 13 bases between them. CDR1 is WNHNN, CDR2 SYGVQD, per germline (reference sequence). This CDR3 is 17 amino acids long. The CDR3 sequence: CASSEYVGGASYNEQFF. The CDR3, as DNA: TGCGCCAGCAGTGAGTACGTGGGGGGGGCCTCCTACAATGAGCAGTTCTTC.

The chain uses TRBV12-5 and TRBJ1-3; no definite D call. The length of the CDR3 is 20 residues. From germline, CDR1 is LGHNT and CDR2 FRNRAP. The V end lost 0 bases, the J end lost 4 bases, and 25 bases lay between the germline ends. CDR3 in DNA: TGTGCTAGTGGTTTGGTACCAACACAGTCACGATTTACGGAAGGAAACACCATATATTTT. It codes for CASGLVPTQSRFTEGNTIYF.

This chain joins TRBV6-6 and TRBJ1-2; TRBD1 might be the D (5 bases). Looked up from germline, CDR1 is MNHNY and CDR2 is SVGAGI (reference sequence). The CDR3 runs to 15 residues. The V end lost 2 bases, the J end lost 5 bases, and 15 bases lay between the germline ends. The CDR3 reads CASSYPLPGVYGYTF. DNA for the CDR3: TGTGCCAGCAGTTACCCGCTCCCGGGGGTATATGGCTACACCTTC.

There are a few counts of this clone. The V gene is TRBV27, the J gene TRBJ1-2; 8 bases match TRBD1. The CDR3 runs 15 residues. J lost 4 bases, V lost 8 bases, and 12 bases had no gene match. Germline V gives CDR1 MNHEY, CDR2 SMNVEV (reference sequence). The DNA for the CDR3 is TGTGCCAGCCGAACTCAGGGGGCGCTTATCTATGGCTACACCTTC. Its protein product is CASRTQGALIYGYTF.

V gene TRBV27 combines with J gene TRBJ2-2; 11 bases align to TRBD2. V was pared by 2 bases and J by 6 bases, with 5 bases of the junction left unmatched. The germline CDR1 and CDR2 sequences are MNHEY and SMNVEV (reference sequence). The CDR3 runs to 16 residues. CDR3 sequence (DNA): TGTGCCAGCAGTTTAAGGCTAGCGGGGGGATCCGGGGAGCTGTTTTTT. This codes for CASSLRLAGGSGELFF.

The V call is TRBV27, the J call TRBJ1-1; D remains ambiguous. Germline V CDR1 and CDR2: MNHEY, SMNVEV (reference sequence). The V end lost 6 bases, the J end lost 2 bases, and 19 bases lay between the germline ends. This CDR3 spans 16 amino acids. The CDR3 nucleotides are TGTGCCAGCAGCACCTACGTAGGGAGGGATAACACTGAAGCTTTCTTT. Protein sequence: CASSTYVGRDNTEAFF.

This chain joins TRBV10-1 and TRBJ1-3, with D possibly TRBD1 on 5 matching bases. Germline-derived CDR1 and CDR2 are WNHNN and SYGVQD (reference sequence). This CDR3 spans 16 amino acids. Trimming left V 3 bases short and J 4 bases short, with 16 bases between. In DNA, the CDR3 is TGCGCCAGCAGTGACTGGTCCGGACATATGGGAAACACCATATATTTT. Amino acid sequence: CASSDWSGHMGNTIYF.

The chain recombines TRBV15 with TRBJ2-5; TRBD1 matches 7 bases. Germline CDR1 LNHNV, CDR2 YYDKDF (reference sequence). The CDR3 consists of 14 residues. V shed 5 bases and J 3 bases; nucleotides not matched to a gene: 6. The CDR3 reads CATSVGQVKETQYF. Written as DNA, the CDR3 is TGTGCCACCAGCGTAGGACAGGTGAAAGAGACCCAGTACTTC.

This chain connects TRBV10-2 to TRBJ2-1, with TRBD2 as a possible D gene (6 bases). Germline lookup yields CDR1 WSHSY and CDR2 SAAADI. CDR3 length: 11 residues. V was clipped by 6 bases and J by 9 bases, with 9 bases between them. CDR3 sequence (DNA): TGCGCCAGCAGGCAGGGAGGTGAGCAGTTCTTC. It yields the protein CASRQGGEQFF.

This chain connects TRBV5-1 to TRBJ1-5, with TRBD1 as a possible D gene (6 bases). V lost 2 bases and J lost 6, with 12 bases in between. CDR1 SGHRS and CDR2 YFSETQ come from the germline V gene. The length of the CDR3 is 14 residues. The CDR3 DNA sequence: TGCGCCAGCAGCTTTACAGGGTTCAGTCAGCCCCAGCATTTT. Protein sequence: CASSFTGFSQPQHF.

The chain joins TRBV6-5 to TRBJ1-4; 7 bases line up with TRBD1. The CDR3 extends over 14 amino acids. V lost 6 bases and J lost 7; bases outside the gene matches: 8. Germline CDR1 MNHEY, CDR2 SVGAGI. The CDR3 DNA reads as TGTGCCAGCAGCCCGGACAGGAGGAGTGAAAAACTGTTTTTT. It yields the protein CASSPDRRSEKLFF.